Below are 19 T cell receptor beta chains sequenced from a single sample in a study of spatial heterogeneity in lung cancer. The time point was: sample taken at primary tumor resection. Whole RNA from tumor, nontumor lung or frozen PBMC was sequenced unsorted. Via MiXCR, TCRdb re-called the 5' RACE reads, giving one row per CDR3 protein. The table records about 56,000 distinct CDR3 sequences, roughly 8% of them present only once. The sequencing here drew on PBMCs, taken at surgery. All receptors come from a female donor with early-stage non-small cell lung cancer.

The V gene is TRBV28, the J gene TRBJ1-1; TRBD1 is a possible D gene (6 bases). Germline CDR1 and CDR2: MDHEN and SYDVKM. The CDR3 covers 14 residues. V lost 3 bases to trimming and J lost 1 base, with 9 bases between them. CDR3: CASSLGTRNTEAFF. The CDR3 nucleotides read TGTGCCAGCAGTTTGGGGACAAGGAACACTGAAGCTTTCTTT.

This clonotype has only a few counts. The chain joins TRBV10-3 to TRBJ2-2; 11 nucleotides line up with TRBD1. J lost 7 bases, V lost 3 bases, and 4 bases had no gene match. CDR1 ENHRY and CDR2 SYGVKD come from the germline V gene. The CDR3 is made up of 15 amino acids. The CDR3 spells CAISEGTGGGGELFF. The CDR3 DNA follows: TGTGCCATCAGTGAAGGGACAGGGGGAGGCGGGGAGCTGTTTTTT.

V gene TRBV7-2 combines with J gene TRBJ2-3, with 12 nucleotides matching TRBD1. CDR1 and CDR2 from the germline V gene are SGHTA and FQGNSA. CDR3 length: 15 residues. J lost 2 bases, V lost 5 bases, and 2 bases had no gene match. The CDR3 loop reads CASSRDRGPTDTQYF. The CDR3 DNA sequence: TGTGCCAGCAGCCGGGACAGGGGGCCCACAGATACGCAGTATTTT.

This clonotype was seen more than once but under ten times. This rearrangement joins TRBV24-1 to TRBJ2-1; a possible D gene is TRBD1 (6 bases). Trimming took 4 bases from V and 0 from J, leaving 15 bases between them. From germline, CDR1 is KGHDR and CDR2 SFDVKD. The length of the CDR3 is 17 residues. Here the CDR3 DNA reads TGTGCCACCAGTGACCCCGAGACAGGCACCTCCTACAATGAGCAGTTCTTC. It yields the protein CATSDPETGTSYNEQFF.

This clonotype appeared many times. The J gene is TRBJ2-5, the V gene TRBV7-3; TRBD1 might be the D (5 bases). CDR3 length equals 13 residues. Trimming took 4 bases from V and 5 from J, leaving 11 bases between them. Germline CDR1 and CDR2: SGHTA and FQGTGA. CDR3 in amino acids: CASSYGARETQYF. The CDR3 nucleotides are TGTGCCAGCAGCTATGGGGCTCGGGAGACCCAGTACTTC. Full variable domain (rest looked up from reference TRBV7-3 and TRBJ2-5): GAGVSQTPSNKVTEKGKYVELRCDPISGHTALYWYRQSLGQGPEFLIYFQGTGAADDSGLPNDRFFAVRPEGSVSTLKIQRTERGDSAVYLCASSYGARETQYFGPGTRLLVL.

The chain combines TRBV6-2 or TRBV6-3 with TRBJ1-1; 8 nucleotides match TRBD1. CDR3 size: 16 residues. Looked up from germline, CDR1 is MNHEY and CDR2 is SVGEGT. V dropped 6 bases and J dropped 0; count of bases not matched to a gene: 9. CDR3 loop: CASSPGQGSMNTEAFF. The CDR3, as DNA: TGTGCCAGCAGCCCTGGACAGGGATCCATGAACACTGAAGCTTTCTTT.

In the case of this clonotype: A clone one base away is much larger, so this may be a read error. The chain combines TRBV18 with TRBJ2-7; D is uncertain. This CDR3 has 12 residues. Germline lookup yields CDR1 KGHSH and CDR2 LQKENI. The CDR3 DNA reads as TGTGCCAGCACACCCAGTTCCTACGAGCAGTACTTC. As protein: CASTPSSYEQYF.

The chain combines TRBV12-3 or TRBV12-4 with TRBJ1-4, with 9 bases matching TRBD1. CDR3 length equals 16 residues. With V trimmed by 3 bases and J by 2 bases, 4 bases remained unmatched. The CDR3 sequence: CASSFGQGMTNEKLFF. The CDR3 bases are TGTGCCAGCAGTTTTGGACAGGGGATGACTAATGAAAAACTGTTTTTT.

V is TRBV2 and J is TRBJ2-1; the match to TRBD2 covers 7 bases. CDR3 length: 13 residues. CDR1 is SNHLY, CDR2 FYNNEI, per germline. V was pared by 6 bases and J by 1 base, with 0 bases of the junction left unmatched. The CDR3 nucleotides are TGTGCCAGCAGGGGGGGGTCCTACAATGAGCAGTTCTTC. Protein sequence: CASRGGSYNEQFF.

This clonotype turned up a few times. The V call is TRBV5-4, the J call TRBJ2-3, with D uncertain. With 7 bases removed from V and 2 bases from J, the gap between germline ends came to 8 bases. Germline CDR1 is SGHNT and CDR2 is YYREEE (reference sequence). This CDR3 contains 12 residues. The CDR3 sequence: CASQTSTDTQYF. The CDR3 DNA reads TGTGCCAGCCAGACGTCCACAGATACGCAGTATTTT.

The sample holds a few counts of this clonotype. The chain recombines TRBV5-6 with TRBJ1-3; 7 nucleotides match TRBD1. J was trimmed by 2 bases and V by 0 bases; bases with no gene match: 2. CDR1 is SGHDT and CDR2 is YYEEEE in the germline V gene. This CDR3 has 15 residues. CDR3 residues: CASSLATGPGNTIYF. CDR3 coding DNA: TGTGCCAGCAGCTTGGCGACAGGGCCTGGAAACACCATATATTTT.

This clonotype was counted a few times. The chain couples TRBV13 to TRBJ2-7, with TRBD1 identical over 7 bases. V trimming: 4 bases; J trimming: 0 bases; junction bases outside the gene matches: 6. CDR3 size: 15 residues. Germline V CDR1 and CDR2: PRHDT, FYEKMQ (reference sequence). CDR3 loop: CASSSPTGSSYEQYF. The CDR3 DNA sequence: TGTGCCAGCAGCTCGCCGACAGGGAGCTCCTACGAGCAGTACTTC.

The rearrangement links TRBV6-1 to TRBJ2-7; TRBD1 matches 9 bases. This CDR3 contains 12 residues. The germline gives CDR1 MNHNS, CDR2 SASEGT. With 8 bases clipped from V and 3 bases from J, the junction kept 2 bases outside the gene matches. The CDR3 protein is CASRDRVYEQYF. Written as DNA, the CDR3 is TGTGCCAGCCGGGACAGGGTCTACGAGCAGTACTTC.

This chain uses TRBV20-1 with TRBJ2-3, with 8 bases fitting TRBD1. V lost 1 base and J lost 4; bases outside the gene matches: 4. Germline lookup yields CDR1 DFQATT and CDR2 SNEGSKA (reference sequence). The length of the CDR3 is 14 residues. The CDR3, as DNA: TGCAGTGCTAGAGCCAGGGGGCGCGCAGATACGCAGTATTTT. It codes for CSARARGRADTQYF.

This clonotype was observed a few times. V gene TRBV2 combines with J gene TRBJ2-1, with D perhaps assigned TRBD1 or TRBD2 (5 bases each). Per the germline V gene, CDR1 is SNHLY and CDR2 is FYNNEI. This CDR3 region has 15 residues. The V end lost 2 bases, the J end lost 4 bases, and 12 bases lay between the germline ends. The chain's CDR3 is CASSERDPKYNEQFF. CDR3 nucleotide sequence: TGTGCCAGCAGTGAACGGGACCCTAAATACAATGAGCAGTTCTTC.

This clonotype was detected only a few times. The chain is built from TRBV11-2 and TRBJ2-6; TRBD1 matches at 10 bases. V was clipped by 1 base and J by 2 bases; unmatched bases: 2. The length of the CDR3 is 17 residues. CDR1 is SGHAT and CDR2 is FQNNGV in the germline V gene. The CDR3 is CASSLGGTGAGANVLTF. The CDR3 DNA sequence: TGTGCCAGCAGCTTAGGAGGGACAGGGGCTGGGGCCAACGTCCTGACTTTC. The full variable domain, completed using reference TRBV11-2 and TRBJ2-6, is EAGVAQSPRYKIIEKRQSVAFWCNPISGHATLYWYQQILGQGPKLLIQFQNNGVVDDSQLPKDRFSAERLKGVDSTLKIQPAKLEDSAVYLCASSLGGTGAGANVLTFGAGSRLTVL.

This clonotype appeared many times. This chain links TRBV29-1 with TRBJ2-1, with 9 bases lining up with TRBD1. In germline, CDR1 is SQVTM, CDR2 ANQGSEA. Unmatched junction bases numbered 4, after V lost 4 bases and J lost 6 bases. There are 13 residues in the CDR3. The CDR3 coding sequence is TGCAGCGTTGTTAAGACAGGGGGCAATGAGCAGTTCTTC. It encodes CSVVKTGGNEQFF.

This clonotype was picked up many times. V and J are TRBV29-1 and TRBJ1-2; TRBD1 matches at 7 bases. Trimming took 0 bases from V and 8 from J; bases not matched to a gene: 12. The CDR3 runs 15 residues. Germline V CDR1 and CDR2: SQVTM, ANQGSEA. Here the CDR3 reads CSVEDQRDSPRGYTF. The CDR3 DNA reads as TGCAGCGTTGAAGACCAAAGGGACAGCCCGCGGGGCTACACCTTC.

The chain has TRBV4-2 and TRBJ2-3, with a tentative D call TRBD1 (6 bases). V shed 1 base and J shed 8 bases, with 25 bases lying between them. This CDR3 comprises 18 residues. From germline, CDR1 is LGHNA and CDR2 YNFKEQ. The CDR3 sequence is CASSQALSVGGGPATQYF. CDR3 nucleotides: TGTGCCAGCAGCCAAGCCCTCTCAGTAGGTGGGGGCCCAGCTACGCAGTATTTT.